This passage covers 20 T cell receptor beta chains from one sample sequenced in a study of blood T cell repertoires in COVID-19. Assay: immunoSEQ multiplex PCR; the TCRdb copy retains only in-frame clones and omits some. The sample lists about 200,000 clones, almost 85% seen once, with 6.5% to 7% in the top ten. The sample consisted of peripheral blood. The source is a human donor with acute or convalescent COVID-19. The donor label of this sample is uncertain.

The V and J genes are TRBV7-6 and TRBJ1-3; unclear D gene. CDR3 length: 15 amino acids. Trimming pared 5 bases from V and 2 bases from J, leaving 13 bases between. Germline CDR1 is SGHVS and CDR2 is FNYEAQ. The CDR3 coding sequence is TGTGCCAGCAGCACAGACCCATCCCCTGGAAACACCATATATTTT. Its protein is CASSTDPSPGNTIYF.

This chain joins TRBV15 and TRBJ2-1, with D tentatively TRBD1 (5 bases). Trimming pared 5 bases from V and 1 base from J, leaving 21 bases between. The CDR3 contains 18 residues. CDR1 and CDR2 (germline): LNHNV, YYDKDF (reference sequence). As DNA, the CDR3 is TGTGCCACCAGCTCCACGTCAGGGCTCTCGACGTCCTACAATGAGCAGTTCTTC. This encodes CATSSTSGLSTSYNEQFF.

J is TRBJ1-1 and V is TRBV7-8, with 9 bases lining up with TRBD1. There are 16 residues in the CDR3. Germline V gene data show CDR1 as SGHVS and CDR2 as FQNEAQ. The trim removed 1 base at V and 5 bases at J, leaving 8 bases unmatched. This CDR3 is CASSLVGTGKGTEAFF. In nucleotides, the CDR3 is TGTGCCAGCAGCTTAGTGGGGACAGGGAAGGGAACTGAAGCTTTCTTT.

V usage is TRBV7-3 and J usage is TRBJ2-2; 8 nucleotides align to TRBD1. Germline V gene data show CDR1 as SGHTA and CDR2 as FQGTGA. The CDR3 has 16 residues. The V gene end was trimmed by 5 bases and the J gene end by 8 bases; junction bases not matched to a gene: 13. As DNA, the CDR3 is TGTGCCAGCAGCCCCCCCGGACAGGGAGAAGGTGGGGAGCTGTTTTTT. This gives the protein CASSPPGQGEGGELFF.

CDR3 nucleotide sequence: TGTGCCATCAGTGCCGCCGGGGGGAGGATTGATTCACCCCTCCACTTT. Its protein is CAISAAGGRIDSPLHF. V gene TRBV10-3 combines with J gene TRBJ1-6; a weak D match, TRBD1 (5 bases). This CDR3 region has 16 residues. The V gene's germline CDR1 is ENHRY and CDR2 SYGVKD. The V gene lost 4 bases and the J gene lost 8 bases, with 18 bases spanning the gap.

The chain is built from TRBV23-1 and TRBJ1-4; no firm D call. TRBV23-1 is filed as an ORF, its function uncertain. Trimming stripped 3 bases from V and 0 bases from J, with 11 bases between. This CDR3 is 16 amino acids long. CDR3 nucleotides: TGCGCCAGCAGTCATCCCCGGTCTGCAACTAATGAAAAACTGTTTTTT. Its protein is CASSHPRSATNEKLFF.

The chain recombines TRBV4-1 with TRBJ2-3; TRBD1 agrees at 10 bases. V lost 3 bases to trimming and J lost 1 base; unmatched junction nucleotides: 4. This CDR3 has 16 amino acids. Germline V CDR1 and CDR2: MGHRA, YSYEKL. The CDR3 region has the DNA TGCGCCAGCAGCCAGACCGGGACAGGGGGCACAGATACGCAGTATTTT. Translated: CASSQTGTGGTDTQYF.

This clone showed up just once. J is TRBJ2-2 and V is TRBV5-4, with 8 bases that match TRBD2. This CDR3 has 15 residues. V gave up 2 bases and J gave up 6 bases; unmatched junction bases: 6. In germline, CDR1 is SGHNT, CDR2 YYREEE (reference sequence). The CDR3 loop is CASSFGTSEPGELFF. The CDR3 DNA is TGTGCCAGCAGCTTTGGGACTAGTGAACCCGGGGAGCTGTTTTTT.

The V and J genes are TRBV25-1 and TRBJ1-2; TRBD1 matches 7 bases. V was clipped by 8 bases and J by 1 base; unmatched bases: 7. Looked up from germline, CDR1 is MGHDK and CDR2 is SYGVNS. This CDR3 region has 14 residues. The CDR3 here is CASGAQGFNYGYTF. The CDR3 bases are TGTGCCAGCGGGGCACAGGGGTTTAACTATGGCTACACCTTC.

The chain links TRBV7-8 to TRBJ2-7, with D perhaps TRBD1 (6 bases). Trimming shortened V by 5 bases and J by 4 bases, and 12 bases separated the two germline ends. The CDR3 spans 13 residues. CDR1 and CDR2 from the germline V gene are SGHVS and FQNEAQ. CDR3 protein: CASSTGQFYEQYF. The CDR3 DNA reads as TGTGCCAGCAGCACGGGACAATTTTACGAGCAGTACTTC. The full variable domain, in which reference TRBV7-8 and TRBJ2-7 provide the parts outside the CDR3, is GAGVSQSPRYKVAKRGQDVALRCDPISGHVSLFWYQQALGQGPEFLTYFQNEAQLDKSGLPSDRFFAERPEGSVSTLKIQRTQQEDSAVYLCASSTGQFYEQYFGPGTRLTVT.

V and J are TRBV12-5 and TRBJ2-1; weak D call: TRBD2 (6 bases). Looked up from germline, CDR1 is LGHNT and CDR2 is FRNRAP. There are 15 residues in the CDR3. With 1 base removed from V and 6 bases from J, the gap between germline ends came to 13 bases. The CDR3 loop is CASGLGLGWVNEQFF. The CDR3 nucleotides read TGTGCTAGTGGTTTGGGACTAGGATGGGTCAATGAGCAGTTCTTC.

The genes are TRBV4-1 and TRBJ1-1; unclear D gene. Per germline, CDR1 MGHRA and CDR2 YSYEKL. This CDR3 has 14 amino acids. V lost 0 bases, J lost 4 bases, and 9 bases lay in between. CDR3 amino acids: CASSQEGTGTEAFF. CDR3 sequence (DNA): TGCGCCAGCAGCCAAGAAGGAACGGGCACTGAAGCTTTCTTT.

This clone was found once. CDR3 loop: CASSPSGQGNYNEQFF. The CDR3 bases are TGTGCCAGCTCACCCTCGGGACAGGGGAACTACAATGAGCAGTTCTTC. This sequence joins TRBV18 and TRBJ2-1, with TRBD1 matching 10 bases. Germline CDR1 KGHSH, CDR2 LQKENI. The trim removed 3 bases at V and 3 bases at J, leaving 5 bases unmatched. CDR3 length equals 16 residues.

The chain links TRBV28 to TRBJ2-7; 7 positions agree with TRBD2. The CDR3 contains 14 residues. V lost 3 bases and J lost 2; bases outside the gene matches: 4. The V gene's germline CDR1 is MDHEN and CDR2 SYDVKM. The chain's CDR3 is CASSFGGNTYEQYF. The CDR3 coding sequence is TGTGCCAGCAGTTTCGGGGGGAATACCTACGAGCAGTACTTC.

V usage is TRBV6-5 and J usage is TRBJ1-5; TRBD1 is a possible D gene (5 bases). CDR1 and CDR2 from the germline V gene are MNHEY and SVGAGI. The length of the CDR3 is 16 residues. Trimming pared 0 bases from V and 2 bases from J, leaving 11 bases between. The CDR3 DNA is TGTGCCAGCAGTTACTCTGCGGGGCCTGGCAATCAGCCCCAGCATTTT. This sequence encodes CASSYSAGPGNQPQHF.

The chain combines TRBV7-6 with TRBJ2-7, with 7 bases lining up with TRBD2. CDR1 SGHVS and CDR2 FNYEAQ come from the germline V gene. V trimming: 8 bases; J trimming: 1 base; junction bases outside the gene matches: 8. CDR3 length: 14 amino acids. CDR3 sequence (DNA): TGTGCCAGCGGCCGTGGACTAGAGTCCTACGAGCAGTACTTC. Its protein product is CASGRGLESYEQYF.

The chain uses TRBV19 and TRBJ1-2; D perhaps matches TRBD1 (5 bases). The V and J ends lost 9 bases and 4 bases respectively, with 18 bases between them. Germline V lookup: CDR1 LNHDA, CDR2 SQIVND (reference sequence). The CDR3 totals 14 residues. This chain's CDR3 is CASNNRGRLYGYTF. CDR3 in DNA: TGTGCCAGCAATAATCGGGGGAGGCTCTATGGCTACACCTTC.

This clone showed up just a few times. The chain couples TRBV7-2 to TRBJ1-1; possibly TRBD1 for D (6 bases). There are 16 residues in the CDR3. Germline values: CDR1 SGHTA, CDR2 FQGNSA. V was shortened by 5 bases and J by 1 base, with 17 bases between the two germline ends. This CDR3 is CASSLFTGKGNTEAFF. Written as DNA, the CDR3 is TGTGCCAGCAGCCTATTTACAGGGAAGGGGAACACTGAAGCTTTCTTT.

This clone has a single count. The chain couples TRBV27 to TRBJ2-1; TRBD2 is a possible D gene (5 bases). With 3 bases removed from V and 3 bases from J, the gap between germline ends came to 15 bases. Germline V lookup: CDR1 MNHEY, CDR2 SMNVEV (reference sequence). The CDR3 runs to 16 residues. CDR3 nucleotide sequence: TGTGCCAGCAGTTTGTACCCGGGGTCCCGCTACAATGAGCAGTTCTTC. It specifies CASSLYPGSRYNEQFF.

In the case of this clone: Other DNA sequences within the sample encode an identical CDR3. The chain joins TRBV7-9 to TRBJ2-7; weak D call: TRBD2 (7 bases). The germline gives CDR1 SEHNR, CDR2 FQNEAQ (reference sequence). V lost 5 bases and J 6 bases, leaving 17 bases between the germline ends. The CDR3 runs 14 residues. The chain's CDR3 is CASSPGGQGGEQYF. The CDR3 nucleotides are TGTGCCAGCAGCCCCGGGGGGCAAGGGGGCGAGCAGTACTTC.